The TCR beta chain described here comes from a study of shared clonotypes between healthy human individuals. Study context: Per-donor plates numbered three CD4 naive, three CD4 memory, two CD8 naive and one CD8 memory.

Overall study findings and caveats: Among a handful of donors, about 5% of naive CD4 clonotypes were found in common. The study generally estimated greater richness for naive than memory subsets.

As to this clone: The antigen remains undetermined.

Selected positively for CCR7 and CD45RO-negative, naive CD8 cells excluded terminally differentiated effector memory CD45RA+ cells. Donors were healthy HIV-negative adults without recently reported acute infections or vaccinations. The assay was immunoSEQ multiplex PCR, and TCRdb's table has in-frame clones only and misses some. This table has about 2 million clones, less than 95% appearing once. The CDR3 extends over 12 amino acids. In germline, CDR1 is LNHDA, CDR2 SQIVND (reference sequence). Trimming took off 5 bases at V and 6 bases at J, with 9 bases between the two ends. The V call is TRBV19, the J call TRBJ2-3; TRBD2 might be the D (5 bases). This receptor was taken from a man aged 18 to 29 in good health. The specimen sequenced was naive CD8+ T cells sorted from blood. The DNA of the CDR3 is TGTGCCAGTAGTGCAGGACTGGATACGCAGTATTTT. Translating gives CASSAGLDTQYF.